This T cell receptor (beta chain) derives from a study of OX40 agonist ivuxolimab in advanced cancers. Across the whole study: Patients received ivuxolimab, an agonistic anti-OX40 (CD134) antibody.

Study results and limitations: Nonresponders, in some cases, also had low normalized T-cell clonal expansion. Relatively little clonal expansion, among the lowest observed, appeared in partial responders at 0.1-3.0 mg/kg.

For this clone: Antigen unknown.

Clones were sequenced by immunoSEQ multiplex PCR, and TCRdb holds only the in-frame ones, with some missing. The table includes some 58,000 clones, around 81% detected once. Samples were taken at baseline and on day 1 of cycles 4 and 7. The TCR sequence derives from an adult with an advanced solid tumor such as melanoma, head and neck, liver or kidney cancer. Material: CD4+ or CD8+ T cells sorted from blood, obtained in a trial of the OX40 agonist ivuxolimab.

As DNA, the CDR3 is TGTGCCAGCAGCAGTTTTGTTATTAGGACTAGCGGGACGGATACGCAGTATTTT. Its translation is CASSSFVIRTSGTDTQYF. J is TRBJ2-3 and V is TRBV7-8; 12 nucleotides match TRBD2. Germline V CDR1 and CDR2: SGHVS, FQNEAQ. V lost 5 bases to trimming and J lost 6 bases; unmatched junction nucleotides: 15. The CDR3 runs to 18 residues. Complete variable domain (other parts from reference TRBV7-8 and TRBJ2-3): GAGVSQSPRYKVAKRGQDVALRCDPISGHVSLFWYQQALGQGPEFLTYFQNEAQLDKSGLPSDRFFAERPEGSVSTLKIQRTQQEDSAVYLCASSSFVIRTSGTDTQYFGPGTRLTVL.